A selection of T cell receptor beta chains follows, all from one sample in a study of CD4 and CD8 cells across lung adenocarcinoma regions. TCRdb independently ran MiXCR on the PCR reads; one entry per CDR3 protein. Found here are some 3,500 distinct CDR3 sequences, roughly 64% of them singletons; the top ten hold 15% to 20%. Specimen: CD4+ T cells from the margin of a lung tumor. The receptor source for this set is a female donor with lung adenocarcinoma. The CD4 and CD8 labels of this study may be unreliable. Each CDR3 is given with its conserved first and last residue.

>TRBV7-2|TRBJ1-2
CASSLNRGEGGYTF
>TRBV6-5|TRBJ2-1
CASSYRGWNEQFF
>TRBV6-1|NA
CASSVTGVETQYF
>TRBV6-1|TRBJ1-1
CASSKGSEEHTSF
>TRBV11-2|TRBJ2-5
CASSLISPGSTGETQYF
>TRBV4-2|TRBJ2-1
CASSQDGTSGSLNEQFF
>TRBV6-1|TRBJ1-4
CASSMVQGNEKLFF
>TRBV6-1|TRBJ2-1
CASSEASGNEQFF
>TRBV27|TRBJ1-1
CASSLVGFMNTEAFF
>TRBV6-1|NA
CASTQGLGTGSETQYF
>TRBV14|TRBJ1-1
CASSRGQDTEAFF
>TRBV6-1|TRBJ1-2
CASKNLLQVANYGYTF
>TRBV6-1|NA
CASFISGTGNYEQYF
>TRBV7-2|TRBJ2-2
CASSQNSEPWSYTGELFF
>TRBV6-1|TRBJ2-1
CASSLLAGEPDEQFF
>TRBV6-1|TRBJ2-7
CASRDQGQGPQYF
>TRBV6-1|TRBJ2-2
CASSEDQVRTGELFF
>TRBV12-3/TRBV12-4|TRBJ1-2
CASSPYGYTF
>TRBV6-1|NA
CASGARGKDDEQYF
>TRBV6-1|NA
CASSEGYRGIFGTYEQYF
>TRBV11-2|TRBJ2-3
CASSLGAGVSTDTQYF
>TRBV7-6|TRBJ2-5
CASSLRGSRKTQYF
>TRBV10-3|NA
CAIKRTGYEQYF
>TRBV11-3|TRBJ1-1
CASSLFTMNTEAFF
>TRBV10-3|TRBJ2-1
CATQDSSVWAEQFF
>TRBV6-1|TRBJ1-1
CARRQGRNTEAFF
>TRBV7-2|TRBJ2-1
CASSLRDRQGEQFF
>TRBV6-5|NA
CASSYSGTGPYEQYF
>TRBV7-2|NA
CASSFGTSGRVGEQYF
>TRBV7-2|NA
CASSLDSAYEQYF
>TRBV6-1|NA
CASREGLAVGEQYF
>TRBV6-1|NA
CASSDRGLAGGPYEQYF
>TRBV6-5|TRBJ2-7
CASSPRQAYEQYF
>TRBV6-1|TRBJ2-1
CASSEEPGAGTYNEQFF
>TRBV6-1|TRBJ1-1
CASSDQFGVATEAFF
>TRBV12-3/TRBV12-4|TRBJ1-5
CASSYGFPPQHF
>TRBV14|TRBJ2-7
CASSQGRGTDLRLPSYEQYF
>TRBV5-4|NA
CASSFETSLPTFYEQYF
>TRBV12-3/TRBV12-4|NA
CASSLRTYEQYF
>TRBV11-3|NA
CASSPGTSGRHEQFF
>TRBV4-1|TRBJ2-3
CASSQESIWGRTSTDTQYF
>TRBV7-3|TRBJ2-1
CASSLTSDYNEQFF
>TRBV5-6|TRBJ1-1
CASSRRTNTEAFF
>TRBV6-1|TRBJ1-2
CASTGGQSNYGYTF